The 8 T cell receptor beta chains reported below all come from one sample, sequenced in a study of graft-versus-host responses after intestinal transplantation. The table came from immunoSEQ multiplex PCR; TCRdb's copy has only in-frame clones and leaves some out. The sample shows tens of thousands of clones, under 85% of them seen only once. Sequenced material: PBMCs, taken about 1,000 days after transplant. These receptor sequences come from a human patient who received an intestinal transplant, so some T cells may come from the graft donor.

The CDR3 loop reads CASRRRRSYEQYF. The CDR3 bases are TGTGCCAGCAGGCGGAGACGCTCCTACGAGCAGTACTTC. This chain joins TRBV2 and TRBJ2-7, with D unclear. V lost 6 bases and J lost 0, with 9 bases in between. The CDR3 loop spans 13 amino acids. Germline assignment: CDR1 SNHLY and CDR2 FYNNEI.

The chain uses TRBV7-9 and TRBJ1-6; D is possibly TRBD1 (5 bases). The CDR3 runs 16 residues. Deletions cut 6 bases from V and 0 bases from J, with 12 bases between. Per germline, CDR1 SEHNR and CDR2 FQNEAQ (reference sequence). The CDR3: CASSRGDPSYNSPLHF. The CDR3 coding sequence is TGTGCCAGCAGTAGAGGGGACCCCTCCTATAATTCACCCCTCCACTTT.

The J gene is TRBJ2-3, the V gene TRBV7-2; D is unclear. Germline lookup yields CDR1 SGHTA and CDR2 FQGNSA. The CDR3 spans 14 residues. V lost 0 bases to trimming and J lost 2 bases, with 6 bases between them. As DNA, the CDR3 is TGTGCCAGCAGCTTAGCGGATAACACAGATACGCAGTATTTT. It specifies CASSLADNTDTQYF.

The J gene is TRBJ1-1, the V gene TRBV10-1; no clear D. The CDR3 is 11 amino acids. The germline V gene encodes CDR1 WNHNN and CDR2 SYGVQD (reference sequence). Between the trimmed V and J ends, which lost 8 bases and 8 bases, there was a span of 12 bases. CDR3 DNA: TGCGCCAGCGGAGCCGGACGCGAAGCTTTCTTT. Its translation is CASGAGREAFF.

J is TRBJ2-7 and V is TRBV7-9; D unresolved. V was clipped by 2 bases and J by 3 bases, with 14 bases between them. CDR3 length equals 15 residues. Per the germline V gene, CDR1 is SEHNR and CDR2 is FQNEAQ (reference sequence). CDR3 residues: CASSLKFGQHYEQYF. The DNA for the CDR3 is TGTGCCAGCAGCTTAAAGTTTGGGCAACACTACGAGCAGTACTTC.

The rearrangement joins TRBV30 to TRBJ2-7; D assignment may be TRBD1 or TRBD2 (5 bases each). This CDR3 region has 16 residues. Germline-derived CDR1 and CDR2 are GTSNPN and SVGIG (reference sequence). V lost 1 base, J lost 2 bases, and 18 bases lay in between. CDR3 residues: CAWSGGEGHYPYEQYF. In nucleotides, the CDR3 is TGTGCCTGGAGTGGGGGAGAGGGGCACTACCCCTACGAGCAGTACTTC.

This clone was picked up one time. V gene TRBV5-1 combines with J gene TRBJ2-7; D possibly corresponds to TRBD2 (6 bases). Between the trimmed V and J ends, which lost 5 bases and 2 bases, there was a span of 20 bases. Germline V CDR1 and CDR2: SGHRS, YFSETQ. The CDR3 is 16 residues long. Here the CDR3 DNA reads TGCGCCAGCAGTTTATCCCCCGGAGGGATACCCTACGAGCAGTACTTC. This sequence encodes CASSLSPGGIPYEQYF. The entire variable domain, with the rest obtained from reference TRBV5-1 and TRBJ2-7, is as follows: KAGVTQTPRYLIKTRGQQVTLSCSPISGHRSVSWYQQTPGQGLQFLFEYFSETQRNKGNFPGRFSGRQFSNSRSEMNVSTLELGDSALYLCASSLSPGGIPYEQYFGPGTRLTVT.

V usage is TRBV6-4 and J usage is TRBJ2-2, with 10 bases matching TRBD2. V gave up 3 bases and J gave up 4 bases; unmatched junction bases: 2. The CDR3 has 15 residues. The germline V gene encodes CDR1 MRHNA and CDR2 SNTAGT. The CDR3 reads CASSEASGSTGELFF. DNA for the CDR3: TGTGCCAGCAGTGAAGCTAGCGGGAGCACCGGGGAGCTGTTTTTT.